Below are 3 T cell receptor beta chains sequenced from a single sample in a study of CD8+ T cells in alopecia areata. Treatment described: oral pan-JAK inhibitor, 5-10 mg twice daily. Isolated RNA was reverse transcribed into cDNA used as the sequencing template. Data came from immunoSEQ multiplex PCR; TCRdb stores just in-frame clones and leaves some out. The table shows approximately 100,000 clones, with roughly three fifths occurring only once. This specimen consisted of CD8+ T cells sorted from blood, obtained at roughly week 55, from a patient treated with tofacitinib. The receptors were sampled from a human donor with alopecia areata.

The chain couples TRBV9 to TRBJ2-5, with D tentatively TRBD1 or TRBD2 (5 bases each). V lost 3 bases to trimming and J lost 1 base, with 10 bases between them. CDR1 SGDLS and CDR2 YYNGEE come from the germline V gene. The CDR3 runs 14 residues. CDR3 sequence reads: CASSGSGPQETQYF. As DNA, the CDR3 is TGTGCCAGCAGCGGATCGGGGCCCCAAGAGACCCAGTACTTC.

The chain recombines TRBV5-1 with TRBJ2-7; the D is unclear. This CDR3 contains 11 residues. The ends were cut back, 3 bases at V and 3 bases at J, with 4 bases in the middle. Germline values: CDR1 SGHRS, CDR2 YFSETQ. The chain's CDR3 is CASSYYYEQYF. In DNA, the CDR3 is TGCGCCAGCAGCTACTACTACGAGCAGTACTTC.

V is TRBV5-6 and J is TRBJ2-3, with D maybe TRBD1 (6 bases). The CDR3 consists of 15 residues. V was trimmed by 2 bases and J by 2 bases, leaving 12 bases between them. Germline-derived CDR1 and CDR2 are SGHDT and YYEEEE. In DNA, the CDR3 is TGTGCCAGCAGCTTCGGGCTGGGGGCCACAGATACGCAGTATTTT. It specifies CASSFGLGATDTQYF.